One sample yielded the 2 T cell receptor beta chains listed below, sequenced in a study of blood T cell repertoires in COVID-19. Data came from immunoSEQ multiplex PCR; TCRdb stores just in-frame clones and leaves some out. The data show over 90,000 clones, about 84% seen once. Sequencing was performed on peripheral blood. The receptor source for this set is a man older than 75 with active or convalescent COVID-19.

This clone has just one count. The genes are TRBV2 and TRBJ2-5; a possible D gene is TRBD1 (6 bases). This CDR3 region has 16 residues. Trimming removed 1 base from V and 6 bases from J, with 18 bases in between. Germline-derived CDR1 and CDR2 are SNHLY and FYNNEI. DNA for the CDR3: TGTGCCAGCAGTGAAGGCCCTCTGGGGGCGACCAAGACCCAGTACTTC. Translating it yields CASSEGPLGATKTQYF.

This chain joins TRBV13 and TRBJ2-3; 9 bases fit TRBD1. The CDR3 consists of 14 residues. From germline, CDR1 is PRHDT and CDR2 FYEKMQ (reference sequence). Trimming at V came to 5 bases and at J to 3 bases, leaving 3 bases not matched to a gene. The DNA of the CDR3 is TGTGCCAGCAGCACTGGACAGGGGACAGATACGCAGTATTTT. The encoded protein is CASSTGQGTDTQYF. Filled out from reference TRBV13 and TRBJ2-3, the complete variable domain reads AAGVIQSPRHLIKEKRETATLKCYPIPRHDTVYWYQQGPGQDPQFLISFYEKMQSDKGSIPDRFSAQQFSDYHSELNMSSLELGDSALYFCASSTGQGTDTQYFGPGTRLTVL.